A selection of T cell receptor beta chains follows, all from one sample in a study of T cells in Graves' hyperthyroidism and ophthalmopathy. TCRdb independently ran MiXCR on the multiplex PCR reads; one entry per CDR3 protein. Among about 400,000 distinct CDR3 sequences, 14% were seen once, and the ten largest hold 20%. The sequenced sample was blood. These receptors were collected from a woman in her 30s with Graves' ophthalmopathy. CDR3s include the opening cysteine and the closing phenylalanine or tryptophan. Fields, in order: CDR3 DNA, CDR3 protein, clone size, D gene, CDR3 length, J gene, V gene. A D gene is named only where the DNA matches it firmly. For some rows the clone size is stated as once, few or many, or as a class when expanded; others skip it.

DNA: TGTGCCAGCAGCAAGACACAGGGGGCCAACACTGAAGCTTTCTTT
CDR3: CASSKTQGANTEAFF
size: NA
D: TRBD1
length: 15
J: TRBJ1-1
V: TRBV6-1

DNA: TGCAGTGCCTCCGATCCCGTTTCCGGGGAGCTGTTTTTT
CDR3: CSASDPVSGELFF
size: NA
D: NA
length: 13
J: TRBJ2-2
V: TRBV20-1

DNA: TGTGCCAGCAGGATCACAGACACCGGGGAGCTGTTTTTT
CDR3: CASRITDTGELFF
size: few
D: NA
length: 13
J: TRBJ2-2
V: TRBV6-1

DNA: TGTGCCAGTCGGGACCGCTCTAGAGGTTCACCCCTCCACTTT
CDR3: CASRDRSRGSPLHF
size: many
D: NA
length: 14
J: TRBJ1-6
V: TRBV3-1

DNA: TGTGCCAGCAGGGCAGTTGGACAAGACAAGGACTATGGCTACACCTTC
CDR3: CASRAVGQDKDYGYTF
size: many
D: NA
length: 16
J: TRBJ1-2
V: TRBV28

DNA: TGTGCCAGCCGCCAAGGGGACAGGGGGCTTTTTGAGCCCCAGCATTTT
CDR3: CASRQGDRGLFEPQHF
size: NA
D: TRBD1
length: 16
J: TRBJ1-5
V: TRBV7-2

DNA: TGTGCCAGCAGGGGTACCGGCCGCGGTACGGAGACCCAGTACTTC
CDR3: CASRGTGRGTETQYF
size: NA
D: NA
length: 15
J: TRBJ2-5
V: TRBV2

DNA: TGCAGCGTTGGGGCCGGGACAGGGGATTCCTACGAGCAGTACTTC
CDR3: CSVGAGTGDSYEQYF
size: NA
D: TRBD1
length: 15
J: TRBJ2-7
V: TRBV29-1

DNA: TGTGCCAGCAGACCCCGGTTTCGAGCGGATCAAGAGACCCAGTACTTC
CDR3: CASRPRFRADQETQYF
size: NA
D: NA
length: 16
J: TRBJ2-5
V: TRBV28

DNA: TGTGCCAGCGGCAGAGGACATCGCACAGATACGCAGTATTTT
CDR3: CASGRGHRTDTQYF
size: NA
D: NA
length: 14
J: TRBJ2-3
V: TRBV2

DNA: TGCAGTGCTCCCGGGACTAGCGGGGAAACAGATACGCAGTATTTT
CDR3: CSAPGTSGETDTQYF
size: NA
D: TRBD2
length: 15
J: TRBJ2-3
V: TRBV20-1

DNA: TGTGCCACCAGCAGCAGAACTCAGGGGAATGGCTACACCTTC
CDR3: CATSSRTQGNGYTF
size: NA
D: NA
length: 14
J: TRBJ1-2
V: TRBV15

DNA: TGTGCCAGCAGCTTAGACGCTAAATCCTACGAGCAGTACTTC
CDR3: CASSLDAKSYEQYF
size: many
D: NA
length: 14
J: TRBJ2-7
V: TRBV7-8

DNA: TGTGCCAGTAGTTTGGTAGACAGCATGAACACTGAAGCTTTCTTT
CDR3: CASSLVDSMNTEAFF
size: many
D: NA
length: 15
J: TRBJ1-1
V: TRBV19

DNA: TGTGCCAGCAGCTTGGACACATACGAGCAGTACTTC
CDR3: CASSLDTYEQYF
size: many
D: NA
length: 12
J: TRBJ2-7
V: TRBV11-2

DNA: TGTGCCAGCAGCTCGACTAGCTGGAGCACAGATACGCAGTATTTT
CDR3: CASSSTSWSTDTQYF
size: many
D: TRBD2
length: 15
J: TRBJ2-3
V: TRBV2

DNA: TGTGCCAGCAGTCTAGGGCTGAACAATGAGCAGTTCTTC
CDR3: CASSLGLNNEQFF
size: many
D: NA
length: 13
J: TRBJ2-1
V: TRBV2

DNA: TGTGCCAGCAGTTCGTACCGGGTAGGTAATAGCAATCAGCCCCAGCATTTT
CDR3: CASSSYRVGNSNQPQHF
size: NA
D: NA
length: 17
J: TRBJ1-5
V: TRBV27

DNA: TGTGCCAGTAGCGGGGGGACCTACGAGCAGTACTTC
CDR3: CASSGGTYEQYF
size: many
D: TRBD2
length: 12
J: TRBJ2-7
V: TRBV27

DNA: TGTGCCAGCAAGGAACTAGCGGGGGGTAAAACAGATACGCAGTATTTT
CDR3: CASKELAGGKTDTQYF
size: NA
D: TRBD2
length: 16
J: TRBJ2-3
V: TRBV11-1

DNA: TGTGCCAGTAGTATAGAGGGACAGGTCTACGAGCAGTACTTC
CDR3: CASSIEGQVYEQYF
size: few
D: TRBD1
length: 14
J: TRBJ2-7
V: TRBV19

DNA: TGTGCCATCAGTGAGTCGACGAACACTGAAGCTTTCTTT
CDR3: CAISESTNTEAFF
size: many
D: NA
length: 13
J: TRBJ1-1
V: TRBV10-3

DNA: TGTGCCAGCAGTTACTCTAGGACTGAGAGGTACGAGCAGTACTTC
CDR3: CASSYSRTERYEQYF
size: many
D: NA
length: 15
J: TRBJ2-7
V: TRBV6-2/TRBV6-3

DNA: TGCGCCAGCAGCCCAGAGACAGGGGAAGAAAAACTGTTTTTT
CDR3: CASSPETGEEKLFF
size: many
D: TRBD1
length: 14
J: TRBJ1-4
V: TRBV4-1

DNA: TGTGCCAGCAGTGACCAGGCGGGGGGGTGGAATGAGCAGTTCTTC
CDR3: CASSDQAGGWNEQFF
size: NA
D: TRBD2
length: 15
J: TRBJ2-1
V: TRBV2

DNA: TGTGCCAGCTCACCCGGGACGGTCGATCAGCCCCAGCATTTT
CDR3: CASSPGTVDQPQHF
size: many
D: NA
length: 14
J: TRBJ1-5
V: TRBV18

DNA: TGTGCCAGCAGCTTTGAAAGGGGGCCCACAGATACGCAGTATTTT
CDR3: CASSFERGPTDTQYF
size: NA
D: TRBD1
length: 15
J: TRBJ2-3
V: TRBV7-3

DNA: TGTGCCAGCACCCTTAACCCTGTAGCGGGGGAGCTCACAGATACGCAGTATTTT
CDR3: CASTLNPVAGELTDTQYF
size: many
D: TRBD2
length: 18
J: TRBJ2-3
V: TRBV7-3

DNA: TGTGCCAGCAGTTTATTTCGGATGGACAGGGGAGGACAGCCCCAGCATTTT
CDR3: CASSLFRMDRGGQPQHF
size: many
D: TRBD1
length: 17
J: TRBJ1-5
V: TRBV28

DNA: TGTGCCAGCAGTGCCAGCGGGATTGGGAATGAGCAGTTCTTC
CDR3: CASSASGIGNEQFF
size: NA
D: TRBD2
length: 14
J: TRBJ2-1
V: TRBV2

DNA: TGTGCCAGCGGGGCTAGCTCCTATAATTCACCCCTCCACTTT
CDR3: CASGASSYNSPLHF
size: few
D: NA
length: 14
J: TRBJ1-6
V: TRBV19

DNA: TGTGCCAGCAGCTACCCCCGAAGTGAGCAGTACTTC
CDR3: CASSYPRSEQYF
size: many
D: NA
length: 12
J: TRBJ2-7
V: TRBV28

DNA: TGCAGTGCTAGAGAGAGCGGGGGTACTAATGAAAAACTGTTTTTT
CDR3: CSARESGGTNEKLFF
size: many
D: NA
length: 15
J: TRBJ1-4
V: TRBV20-1

DNA: TGCGCCAGCAGCCGCGCCCTAAGCGGGGCGAACACAGATACGCAGTATTTT
CDR3: CASSRALSGANTDTQYF
size: many
D: TRBD2
length: 17
J: TRBJ2-3
V: TRBV5-1

DNA: TGTGCCAGCAGTCCCGGTCACGGGGATCTCACCGGGGAGCTGTTTTTT
CDR3: CASSPGHGDLTGELFF
size: many
D: NA
length: 16
J: TRBJ2-2
V: TRBV12-3/TRBV12-4

DNA: TGTGCCACCACAGGAATTAACTATGGCTACACCTTC
CDR3: CATTGINYGYTF
size: NA
D: NA
length: 12
J: TRBJ1-2
V: TRBV2

DNA: TGCAGTGCCCCCAGGGGGGGGAGCACAGATACGCAGTATTTT
CDR3: CSAPRGGSTDTQYF
size: many
D: NA
length: 14
J: TRBJ2-3
V: TRBV20-1

DNA: TGTGCCAGCAGCTTTTGGGGGGCGTACAATGAGCAGTTCTTC
CDR3: CASSFWGAYNEQFF
size: many
D: NA
length: 14
J: TRBJ2-1
V: TRBV7-9

DNA: TGTGCCATCTCACGCAGGGGGCGCGGGGAGACCCAGTACTTC
CDR3: CAISRRGRGETQYF
size: many
D: TRBD1
length: 14
J: TRBJ2-5
V: TRBV6-1

DNA: TGTGCCAGCAGCCAAGATCCGAGCACAGATACGCAGTATTTT
CDR3: CASSQDPSTDTQYF
size: many
D: NA
length: 14
J: TRBJ2-3
V: TRBV3-1

DNA: TGCGCCAGCAGCTTGGAGGGGCCCCGGGCCGGCTACACCTTC
CDR3: CASSLEGPRAGYTF
size: many
D: NA
length: 14
J: TRBJ1-2
V: TRBV5-1

DNA: TGTGCCAGCAGTGTGACAGGGATGGGTGGGGACTATGGCTACACCTTC
CDR3: CASSVTGMGGDYGYTF
size: many
D: TRBD1
length: 16
J: TRBJ1-2
V: TRBV27

DNA: TGCGCCAGCAGGTGGGGGGTGTTCACAGATACGCAGTATTTT
CDR3: CASRWGVFTDTQYF
size: NA
D: NA
length: 14
J: TRBJ2-3
V: TRBV5-1

DNA: TGTGCCAGCAGTCCATCCGCGGGGGAGCGCAGTAACACTGAAGCTTTCTTT
CDR3: CASSPSAGERSNTEAFF
size: many
D: NA
length: 17
J: TRBJ1-1
V: TRBV7-9

DNA: TGTGCCAGCAGTCCCAGGGCAAATAGCAATCAGCCCCAGCATTTT
CDR3: CASSPRANSNQPQHF
size: many
D: NA
length: 15
J: TRBJ1-5
V: TRBV27